Below, 30 T cell receptor beta chains from the same sample are listed, as sequenced in a study of chemoradiotherapy in HPV16-positive cancers. Here immunoSEQ multiplex PCR was the method, and the copy in TCRdb shows in-frame clones only, minus some. This sample carries roughly 16,000 clones, around nine tenths of them seen once, and the ten largest clones take roughly 13%. The sequences come from blood, collected from a patient who underwent chemoradiotherapy. The receptors shown here come from a human donor with HPV-associated anogenital cancer.

This chain links TRBV14 with TRBJ2-7; D might be TRBD1 (6 bases). The CDR3 is made up of 15 amino acids. Germline V CDR1 and CDR2: SGHDN, FVKESK. V dropped 3 bases and J dropped 3 bases, with 15 bases sitting between them. The CDR3 loop reads CASSHRTDHFYEQYF. The CDR3 coding sequence is TGTGCCAGCAGCCACCGGACAGACCACTTCTACGAGCAGTACTTC.

This CDR3 is CASQDGLGEKLFF. The CDR3 DNA is TGTGCCAGCCAGGACGGCTTGGGTGAAAAACTGTTTTTT. V is TRBV27 and J is TRBJ1-4; D remains ambiguous. CDR1 and CDR2 (germline): MNHEY, SMNVEV (reference sequence). This CDR3 has 13 amino acids. V lost 8 bases to trimming and J lost 7 bases, with 14 bases between them.

The chain combines TRBV5-6 with TRBJ1-1, with TRBD1 identical over 8 bases. Germline values: CDR1 SGHDT, CDR2 YYEEEE. V dropped 4 bases and J dropped 1; count of bases not matched to a gene: 6. The CDR3 spans 15 residues. This chain's CDR3 is CASSTPGTGNTEAFF. DNA of the CDR3: TGTGCCAGCAGCACGCCCGGGACAGGGAACACTGAAGCTTTCTTT.

The chain is built from TRBV5-1 and TRBJ1-2; 9 nucleotides match TRBD1. The germline V gene has CDR1 SGHRS and CDR2 YFSETQ. V shed 5 bases, J shed 7 bases, and the junction held 18 bases outside the gene matches. The CDR3 loop spans 17 amino acids. DNA for the CDR3: TGCGCCAGCAGATGGACCGGGACAGGGCAAATGAGCGGTGGCTACACCTTC. Protein: CASRWTGTGQMSGGYTF.

The V gene is TRBV11-2, the J gene TRBJ1-1; 7 bases align to TRBD1. Germline V gene lookup returns CDR1 SGHAT and CDR2 FQNNGV. Unmatched junction bases numbered 5, after V lost 4 bases and J lost 3 bases. CDR3 length: 14 amino acids. CDR3 coding DNA: TGTGCCAGCAGCTCTACAGGGGTCTACACTGAAGCTTTCTTT. Protein: CASSSTGVYTEAFF.

The chain employs TRBV4-1 and TRBJ2-2; TRBD2 might be the D (6 bases). The CDR3 loop spans 13 amino acids. Germline V gene sequence: CDR1 MGHRA, CDR2 YSYEKL. V shed 6 bases and J shed 3 bases, with 8 bases lying between them. CDR3 sequence (DNA): TGCGCCAGCAGGGGGGACTACACCGGGGAGCTGTTTTTT. Translating it yields CASRGDYTGELFF.

The gene calls are TRBV12-5 and TRBJ2-3, with TRBD1 matching 9 bases. The CDR3 is made up of 16 amino acids. The germline CDR1 and CDR2 sequences are LGHNT and FRNRAP. The V and J ends lost 6 bases and 9 bases, in that order; junction bases with no gene match: 16. The chain's CDR3 is CASGPWTGQGLGTQYF. In DNA form, the CDR3 reads TGTGCTAGTGGCCCATGGACCGGACAGGGGTTGGGGACGCAGTATTTT.

The chain carries TRBV19 and TRBJ1-2, with no clear D. V shed 5 bases and J shed 1 base, with 11 bases lying between them. The CDR3 length is 14 residues. Germline V gene lookup returns CDR1 LNHDA and CDR2 SQIVND (reference sequence). Here the CDR3 reads CASSEDTVNYGYTF. The CDR3, as DNA: TGTGCCAGTAGTGAGGATACGGTTAACTATGGCTACACCTTC.

CDR3 nucleotides: TGTGCCAGCAGCAAGGGTAGTGCCAAAAACATTCAGTACTTC. As protein: CASSKGSAKNIQYF. The rearrangement uses TRBV21-1 and TRBJ2-4. TRBV21-1 is recorded as a pseudogene. This CDR3 is 14 amino acids long.

This clone came up once. J is TRBJ2-6 and V is TRBV11-2, with TRBD2 identical over 10 bases. Germline trimming cut 3 bases from V and 0 bases from J; bases unmatched to any gene: 2. Germline CDR1 and CDR2: SGHAT and FQNNGV. This CDR3 has 17 residues. In nucleotides, the CDR3 is TGTGCCAGCAGCTTGCAGCGGGGGGGCTCTGGGGCCAACGTCCTGACTTTC. It encodes CASSLQRGGSGANVLTF.

V gene TRBV20-1 combines with J gene TRBJ2-3, with TRBD1 as a possible D gene (5 bases). Germline V gene sequence: CDR1 DFQATT, CDR2 SNEGSKA (reference sequence). V shed 6 bases and J shed 6 bases, with 10 bases lying between them. The CDR3 is 11 residues long. The CDR3 reads CSAFRVDTQYF. DNA for the CDR3: TGCAGTGCATTCAGGGTCGATACGCAGTATTTT.

This clone was observed once. This sequence joins TRBV4-1 and TRBJ2-6, with D tentatively TRBD1 or TRBD2 (6 bases each). CDR3 length equals 16 residues. The V gene lost 3 bases and the J gene lost 3 bases, with 12 bases spanning the gap. Per germline, CDR1 MGHRA and CDR2 YSYEKL. CDR3 sequence: CASSQNREVGANVLTF. The DNA of the CDR3 is TGCGCCAGCAGCCAGAACAGGGAGGTTGGGGCCAACGTCCTGACTTTC.

The chain combines TRBV30 with TRBJ1-5; TRBD1 might be the D (5 bases). Germline CDR1 is GTSNPN and CDR2 is SVGIG (reference sequence). The germline V and J ends were trimmed by 0 bases and 4 bases, with 10 bases remaining between them. This CDR3 region has 14 residues. CDR3 coding DNA: TGTGCCTGGAGTGTACAGGCGCCAAATCAGCCCCAGCATTTT. This sequence encodes CAWSVQAPNQPQHF.

The chain links TRBV6-1 to TRBJ1-1, with D unclear. Looked up from germline, CDR1 is MNHNS and CDR2 is SASEGT. The V end was cut by 7 bases, the J end by 5 bases, with 8 bases between. The length of the CDR3 is 11 residues. CDR3 residues: CASKSRTEAFF. The CDR3 nucleotides are TGTGCCAGCAAATCTAGGACTGAAGCTTTCTTT.

The chain recombines TRBV7-4 with TRBJ1-2; unclear D gene. From germline, CDR1 is SGHVT and CDR2 SQSDAQ. CDR3 size: 13 residues. V was cut by 6 bases and J by 4 bases, with 12 bases left in between. CDR3: CASRLGWSYGYTF. CDR3 nucleotide sequence: TGTGCCAGCAGGCTAGGGTGGAGCTATGGCTACACCTTC.

The gene calls are TRBV5-6 and TRBJ2-7, with TRBD1 as a possible D gene (6 bases). CDR1 SGHDT and CDR2 YYEEEE come from the germline V gene. Trimming shortened V by 4 bases and J by 4 bases, and 6 bases separated the two germline ends. This CDR3 has 11 residues. DNA of the CDR3: TGTGCCAGCAGCGGGACATACGAGCAGTACTTC. This translates into CASSGTYEQYF.

The chain joins TRBV30 to TRBJ2-1, with TRBD1 identical over 10 bases. The CDR3 runs 14 residues. Trimming removed 2 bases from V and 6 bases from J; junction bases left unmatched: 4. Germline V gene data show CDR1 as GTSNPN and CDR2 as SVGIG (reference sequence). The DNA of the CDR3 is TGTGCCTGGAGTTACCGGGACAGGGGCAATGAGCAGTTCTTC. Translating it yields CAWSYRDRGNEQFF.

Worth noting for this clone: This is likely a read error, given that the CDR3 carries no conserved phenylalanine or tryptophan at its end. The DNA is left out, because the CDR3 cannot be placed on it with certainty; the CDR3 is given as TCRdb lists it. The chain has TRBV4-3 and TRBJ1-1. The V gene's germline CDR1 is LGHNA and CDR2 YSLEER. Both ends counted, the CDR3 spans 14 residues. Here the CDR3 reads CASSQDWNSDPIQL.

The chain joins TRBV6-5 to TRBJ1-2; 8 bases line up with TRBD1. V trimming: 2 bases; J trimming: 6 bases; junction bases outside the gene matches: 8. The CDR3 runs to 15 residues. In germline, CDR1 is MNHEY, CDR2 SVGAGI. This chain's CDR3 is CASSYGPAGGNGYTF. The CDR3 DNA reads TGTGCCAGCAGTTACGGCCCCGCAGGGGGCAATGGCTACACCTTC.

This clone has only one observation. The chain uses TRBV11-3 and TRBJ1-1, with D unclear. Germline lookup yields CDR1 SGHNT and CDR2 YENEEA. The CDR3 has 13 residues. V lost 3 bases to trimming and J lost 2 bases, with 7 bases between them. CDR3 residues: CASSLEFNTEAFF. As DNA, the CDR3 is TGTGCCAGCAGCTTGGAGTTTAACACTGAAGCTTTCTTT.

The rearrangement uses TRBV5-1 and TRBJ2-7; D may be TRBD2 (5 bases). CDR3 length: 13 amino acids. Trimming pared 4 bases from V and 3 bases from J, leaving 11 bases between. Germline CDR1 SGHRS, CDR2 YFSETQ. The DNA of the CDR3 is TGCGCCAGCAGCGTTGAGGGTATCTACGAGCAGTACTTC. It translates to CASSVEGIYEQYF.

V is TRBV6-1 and J is TRBJ1-2; D gene unclear. The germline V gene has CDR1 MNHNS and CDR2 SASEGT. CDR3 length: 14 amino acids. V was trimmed by 0 bases and J by 4 bases, leaving 9 bases between them. CDR3 nucleotide sequence: TGTGCCAGCAGTGAAGCAATGGGCCCCTATGGCTACACCTTC. As protein: CASSEAMGPYGYTF.

This chain links TRBV18 with TRBJ2-3; 9 bases line up with TRBD1. The CDR3 is 15 amino acids. CDR1 and CDR2 (germline): KGHSH, LQKENI. V was pared by 3 bases and J by 4 bases, with 5 bases of the junction left unmatched. CDR3 in DNA: TGTGCCAGCTCACCGGGACAGGGATTGTCAGATACGCAGTATTTT. Protein: CASSPGQGLSDTQYF.

The rearrangement uses TRBV5-1 and TRBJ2-7; D gene unclear. Germline CDR1 is SGHRS and CDR2 is YFSETQ. The CDR3 extends over 14 amino acids. This CDR3 reads CASSLAAEVYEQYV. The CDR3 region has the DNA TGCGCCAGCAGTTTGGCGGCAGAAGTTTACGAGCAGTACGTC.

The chain recombines TRBV5-8 with TRBJ1-1; D gene unclear. CDR3 size: 13 residues. Trimming took 0 bases from V and 11 from J, leaving 14 bases between them. CDR1 and CDR2 from the germline V gene are SGHTS and YDEGEE. This CDR3 is CASSLEVGISAFF. CDR3 sequence (DNA): TGTGCCAGCAGCTTGGAGGTAGGGATATCGGCTTTCTTT.

The gene calls are TRBV7-2 and TRBJ2-3; the D is unclear. CDR1 is SGHTA, CDR2 FQGNSA, per germline. The germline V and J ends were trimmed by 5 bases and 0 bases, with 15 bases remaining between them. CDR3 size: 16 residues. The chain's CDR3 is CASSPDRLLSTDTQYF. The CDR3 coding sequence is TGTGCCAGCAGCCCTGACCGACTCCTTAGCACAGATACGCAGTATTTT.

The chain uses TRBV30 and TRBJ2-5; D may correspond to TRBD1 or TRBD2 (5 bases each). Germline CDR1 GTSNPN, CDR2 SVGIG (reference sequence). This CDR3 spans 15 amino acids. The V and J ends lost 2 bases and 3 bases respectively, with 16 bases between them. The DNA of the CDR3 is TGTGCCTGGAGTAGAGGGGCAGGAGTCGAAGAGACCCAGTACTTC. Its translation is CAWSRGAGVEETQYF.

CDR3 in DNA: TGTGCCAGCAGCCTCCAGGCGGGGGCCAATGAGCAGTTCTTC. Protein product: CASSLQAGANEQFF. The J gene is TRBJ2-1, the V gene TRBV7-2, with a weak D call TRBD2 (7 bases). Germline CDR1 and CDR2: SGHTA and FQGNSA. The length of the CDR3 is 14 residues. The V and J ends lost 5 bases and 6 bases respectively, with 14 bases between them.

The V gene is TRBV6-1, the J gene TRBJ2-7; D is uncertain. Germline assignment: CDR1 MNHNS and CDR2 SASEGT. Trimming took off 7 bases at V and 6 bases at J, with 13 bases between the two ends. This CDR3 region has 12 residues. The DNA for the CDR3 is TGTGCCAGCATACCGGAATTGGGCGAGCAGTACTTC. It translates to CASIPELGEQYF.

As concerns this clone: Other nucleotide sequences in the sample specify the same CDR3. This chain joins TRBV20-1 and TRBJ1-1; D is undetermined. This CDR3 region has 11 residues. V lost 6 bases and J lost 5, with 10 bases in between. From germline, CDR1 is DFQATT and CDR2 SNEGSKA (reference sequence). CDR3 nucleotide sequence: TGCAGTGCCGGACTGGGGACTGAAGCTTTCTTT. As protein: CSAGLGTEAFF.